This T cell receptor beta chain is from a study of blood T cell repertoires in COVID-19. Study information: The United States, Italy and Spain supplied acute and convalescent COVID-19 samples.

The repertoire was sequenced with immunoSEQ multiplex PCR; TCRdb's copy has only in-frame clones and lacks some. The data contain a few hundred thousand clones, about 92% of them singletons. The sample holds a few counts of this clone. The V gene end was trimmed by 6 bases and the J gene end by 6 bases; junction bases not matched to a gene: 10. CDR1 LNHDA and CDR2 SQIVND come from the germline V gene (reference sequence). The CDR3 extends over 14 amino acids. V gene TRBV19 combines with J gene TRBJ2-7; 8 bases are shared with TRBD1. This TCR was recovered from an older woman with COVID-19, enrolled during active disease. What was sequenced was peripheral blood. The CDR3 protein is CASSAGTGPLEQYF. CDR3 bases: TGTGCCAGTAGCGCCGGGACAGGTCCCCTCGAGCAGTACTTC.